The 12 T cell receptor beta chains listed next were all sequenced from one sample in a study of T cell responses to AZD1222 COVID-19 vaccine. The method was immunoSEQ multiplex PCR; TCRdb's version includes in-frame clones alone and lacks a portion of them. The table records 150,000 to 200,000 clones, about 91% of them present only once. Sequenced material: peripheral blood, taken 28 days after the second AZD1222 dose. These receptors originate from an adult who received the AZD1222 COVID-19 vaccine.

Worth noting for this clone: The sample holds other DNA sequences that translate to the same CDR3. The chain has TRBV20-1 and TRBJ2-2, with no clear D. Germline V gene sequence: CDR1 DFQATT, CDR2 SNEGSKA (reference sequence). V dropped 3 bases and J dropped 2 bases, with 7 bases sitting between them. The CDR3 spans 13 residues. In DNA form, the CDR3 reads TGCAGTGCTAGTATCAGAAACACCGGGGAGCTGTTTTTT. Translated, it gives CSASIRNTGELFF.

This chain connects TRBV19 to TRBJ1-2; D gene ambiguous. Trimming shortened V by 7 bases and J by 5 bases, and 8 bases separated the two germline ends. Looked up from germline, CDR1 is LNHDA and CDR2 is SQIVND (reference sequence). CDR3 length: 11 residues. The CDR3 coding sequence is TGTGCCAGTAACGGTCCTTATGGCTACACCTTC. Encoded protein: CASNGPYGYTF.

V is TRBV4-3 and J is TRBJ2-7, with TRBD2 identical over 8 bases. The CDR3 is 15 amino acids. V trimming: 0 bases; J trimming: 6 bases; junction bases outside the gene matches: 7. The germline CDR1 and CDR2 sequences are LGHNA and YSLEER. This chain's CDR3 is CASSQDSSGSTEQYF. The CDR3 DNA reads as TGCGCCAGCAGCCAAGATTCCAGCGGGAGCACCGAGCAGTACTTC.

The chain joins TRBV6-5 to TRBJ1-2; no definite D call. This CDR3 contains 11 residues. Deletions cut 5 bases from V and 8 bases from J, with 9 bases between. CDR1 is MNHEY, CDR2 SVGAGI, per germline. The DNA of the CDR3 is TGTGCCAGCAGTAACGGCTTAGGCTACACCTTC. Translating it yields CASSNGLGYTF.

The rearrangement links TRBV4-1 to TRBJ1-1; D not certain. The CDR3 has 14 residues. V was pared by 4 bases and J by 1 base, with 10 bases between. The germline gives CDR1 MGHRA, CDR2 YSYEKL. The CDR3 region is CASSLQRGNTEAFF. CDR3 coding DNA: TGCGCCAGCAGCCTCCAACGGGGGAACACTGAAGCTTTCTTT.

The chain is built from TRBV5-1 and TRBJ1-3; 9 bases are shared with TRBD1. Germline V gene sequence: CDR1 SGHRS, CDR2 YFSETQ. The CDR3 has 18 amino acids. The J segment lost 4 bases and the V segment lost 4 bases, leaving 15 bases of the junction unmatched. CDR3 residues: CASSPYSGTGPEGNTIYF. CDR3 DNA sequence: TGCGCCAGCAGCCCTTATAGTGGGACAGGGCCTGAGGGAAACACCATATATTTT.

Only one count was recorded for this clone. The chain uses TRBV6-5 and TRBJ1-6; D ambiguous. Trimming pared 0 bases from V and 10 bases from J, leaving 10 bases between. This CDR3 region has 14 residues. From germline, CDR1 is MNHEY and CDR2 SVGAGI. The CDR3 spells CASSYSRDRSPLHF. CDR3 bases: TGTGCCAGCAGTTACTCAAGGGATCGGTCACCCCTCCACTTT.

The DNA of the CDR3 is TGTGCCAGCAGCGTAGGTACGGGCTCCTACAATGAGCAGTTCTTC. It translates to CASSVGTGSYNEQFF. This chain joins TRBV9 and TRBJ2-1, with unresolved D. V lost 0 bases to trimming and J lost 0 bases, with 7 bases between them. This CDR3 contains 15 residues. Per the germline V gene, CDR1 is SGDLS and CDR2 is YYNGEE.

The rearrangement joins TRBV10-3 to TRBJ1-3; 10 positions match TRBD1. The CDR3 sequence is 15 residues long. Per the germline V gene, CDR1 is ENHRY and CDR2 is SYGVKD. V trimming: 6 bases; J trimming: 7 bases; junction bases outside the gene matches: 9. The CDR3 sequence is CAISAGTGVFNTIYF. The DNA for the CDR3 is TGTGCCATCAGCGCCGGGACAGGGGTTTTCAACACCATATATTTT.

The V call is TRBV5-1, the J call TRBJ2-5, with a tentative D call TRBD1 (6 bases). The germline V gene has CDR1 SGHRS and CDR2 YFSETQ. The CDR3 consists of 13 residues. V was pared by 2 bases and J by 4 bases, with 9 bases between. The CDR3 nucleotides are TGCGCCAGCAGCTTACAGGGTTCAGAGACCCAGTACTTC. Amino acids: CASSLQGSETQYF.

This chain connects TRBV5-5 to TRBJ1-6, with D hard to call. The CDR3 has 11 residues. From germline, CDR1 is SGHKS and CDR2 YYEKEE (reference sequence). V lost 3 bases, J lost 14 bases, and 9 bases lay in between. DNA of the CDR3: TGTGCCAGCAGCTATGCCGGGACCCTCCACTTT. Amino acids: CASSYAGTLHF.

The chain employs TRBV3-1 (or the pseudogene TRBV3-2) and TRBJ2-1, with D maybe TRBD2 (5 bases). This CDR3 spans 20 amino acids. From germline, CDR1 is LGHDT and CDR2 YNNKEL (reference sequence). Trimming shortened V by 4 bases and J by 2 bases, and 27 bases separated the two germline ends. CDR3 loop: CASSRNRGDIGVSPYNEQFF. The CDR3 nucleotides read TGTGCCAGCAGCCGTAACAGAGGCGATATCGGGGTCTCCCCCTACAATGAGCAGTTCTTC.